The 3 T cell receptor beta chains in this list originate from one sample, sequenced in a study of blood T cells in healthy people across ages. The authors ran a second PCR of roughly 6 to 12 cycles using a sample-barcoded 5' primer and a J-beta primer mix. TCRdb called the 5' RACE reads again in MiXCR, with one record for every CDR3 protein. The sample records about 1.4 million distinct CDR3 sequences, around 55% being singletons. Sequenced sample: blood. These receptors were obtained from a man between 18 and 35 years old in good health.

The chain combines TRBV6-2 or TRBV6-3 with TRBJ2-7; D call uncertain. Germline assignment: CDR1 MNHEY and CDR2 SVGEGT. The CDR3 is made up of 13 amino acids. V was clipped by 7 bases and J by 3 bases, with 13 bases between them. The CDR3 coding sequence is TGTGCCAGCATGAGCCAAATGCTCTACGAGCAGTACTTC. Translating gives CASMSQMLYEQYF.

CDR3 protein: CASSLLGRTSSYEQYF. The DNA for the CDR3 is TGCGCCAGCAGCTTGTTGGGACGGACAAGCTCCTACGAGCAGTACTTC. The chain employs TRBV5-1 and TRBJ2-7, with D perhaps being TRBD1 or TRBD2 (5 bases each). V lost 1 base to trimming and J lost 0 bases, with 14 bases between them. The CDR3 loop spans 16 amino acids. The germline CDR1 and CDR2 sequences are SGHRS and YFSETQ.

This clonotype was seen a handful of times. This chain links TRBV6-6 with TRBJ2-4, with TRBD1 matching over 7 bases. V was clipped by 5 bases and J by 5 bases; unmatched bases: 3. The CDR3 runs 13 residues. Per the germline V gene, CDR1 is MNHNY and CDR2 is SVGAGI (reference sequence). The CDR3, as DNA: TGTGCCAGCAGTCCCGGACAGGAAAACATTCAGTACTTC. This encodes CASSPGQENIQYF.